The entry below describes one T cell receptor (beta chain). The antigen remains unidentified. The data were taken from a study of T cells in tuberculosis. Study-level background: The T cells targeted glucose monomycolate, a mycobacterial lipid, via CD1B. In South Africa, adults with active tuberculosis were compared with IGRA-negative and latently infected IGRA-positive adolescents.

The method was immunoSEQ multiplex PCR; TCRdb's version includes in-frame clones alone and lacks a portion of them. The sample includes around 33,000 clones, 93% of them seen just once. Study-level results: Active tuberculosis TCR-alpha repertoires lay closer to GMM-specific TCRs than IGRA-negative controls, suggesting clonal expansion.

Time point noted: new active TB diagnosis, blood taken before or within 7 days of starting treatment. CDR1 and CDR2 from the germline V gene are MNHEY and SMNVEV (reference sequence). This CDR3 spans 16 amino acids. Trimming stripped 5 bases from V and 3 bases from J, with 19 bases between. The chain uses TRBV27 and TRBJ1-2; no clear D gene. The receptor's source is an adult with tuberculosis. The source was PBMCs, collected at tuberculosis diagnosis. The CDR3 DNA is TGTGCCAGCAGTCCCCATAGGGAGGGATACGACTATGGCTACACCTTC. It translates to CASSPHREGYDYGYTF.